This T cell receptor beta chain derives from a study of T cell responses to AZD1222 COVID-19 vaccine (dated by TCRdb to the early 2020s). In the study overall: Because spike-specific TCR depth and breadth did not differ between the two schedules, AZD1222 recipients who got a second dose at roughly 4 weeks were pooled with those who got a second dose at roughly 12 weeks. TCR sequencing covered 230 to 250 trial participants: 200 to 220 given two doses of AZD1222 and approximately 25 given two doses of MenACWY control vaccine. Trial participants were enrolled into age subgroups of 18-55, 56-69 and 70-plus years, which contained around 150, 28 and 57 TCR-sequenced participants, respectively.

Concerning this clone: Its antigen is currently not known. Base qualities are not recorded, but no much larger clone differs from it by a single base.

The CDR3 regions of human TCRbeta chains were analyzed by immunosequencing. The published analysis was carried out like this. TCRs in the repertoires were matched against a reference library of SARS-CoV-2-specific TCRs that had been generated with the MIRA antigen-specificity platform. Breadth was defined as the fraction of unique TCRs that were SARS-CoV-2-associated. Depth was defined as the fraction of total T cells that were SARS-CoV-2-associated. Using the MIRA data, each spike-specific TCR was assigned both to the spike region to which the TCR was reactive and to a CD4 or CD8 class. Log10-transformed breadth and depth values were compared by one-way ANOVA with Sidak's multiple comparisons tests. The table comes from immuneACCESS by way of TCRdb, which keeps in-frame sequences with V and J called. Part of the clones is missing from these tables; in studies checked, under half for an unresolved V gene and the rest for unknown reasons. The V and J calls and clone size are taken from that table; D and trimming were inferred from the DNA. The sample table shows 95,000 to 100,000 clones, and roughly 87% are seen once. The ten largest clones capture approximately 17% of the sample.

The intended sense of this specimen's time point label: baseline before first vaccination. Vaccinee samples were obtained from the UK trials COV001 and COV002, which included a single-blind randomized controlled phase 2/3 trial of AZD1222 (ChAdOx1 nCoV-19) in healthy adults. Trial participant PBMC samples were collected at day 0 and day 28 after the second dose for TCRbeta chain sequencing. The paper's findings and limits, for the study overall: In the small 56-69-year group, the increase in depth fell short of significance, most likely because of low power. Reportedly, almost half of the unique spike-specific TCRs recognized epitopes lying outside the regions that are mutated in the B.1.351 and B.1.1.7 variants. Conclusions about previously exposed vaccinees are limited, since just five or six AZD1222 recipients were seropositive for SARS-CoV-2 at baseline. Vaccine-associated CD4 TCRs spanned the whole spike protein, with dominant responses in regions 160-218 and 743-854. No day 14 peak-response samples were available, so repertoires were characterized only after the peak T cell response. After two AZD1222 doses, both the breadth and the depth of spike-specific TCRs were significantly higher than at day 0 and than in MenACWY recipients. Most participants were white British and females outnumbered males, and the authors suggested that clonal diversity may have been underestimated.

The source material was peripheral blood, sampled on day 0 of AZD1222 vaccination. This receptor was obtained from an adult in good health.

The CDR3 region has the sequence CASRSPGAAKQQFF. The DNA sequence reads TGTGCCAGCCGTTCTCCCGGGGCAGCTAAACAGCAGTTTTTT. The chain couples TRBV28 to TRBJ1-4, and TRBD1 may be the D gene, going by 5 matching bases. From the germline V gene, CDR1 is MDHEN and CDR2 is SYDVKM. Trimming takes 8 bases from V and 16 bases from J, and the germline ends sit 26 bases apart. Counted from cysteine to phenylalanine, this CDR3 has 14 amino acids. Of the read, only the CDR3 DNA is kept; its 42 bases are in frame from base 1. Beyond the CDR3, the reference TRBV28 and TRBJ1-4 genes provide the residues; the full variable domain reads: DVKVTQSSRYLVKRTGEKVFLECVQDMDHENMFWYRQDPGLGLRLIYFSYDVKMKEKGDIPEGYSVSREKKERFSLILESASTNQTSMYLCASRSPGAAKQQFFGSGTQLSVL.